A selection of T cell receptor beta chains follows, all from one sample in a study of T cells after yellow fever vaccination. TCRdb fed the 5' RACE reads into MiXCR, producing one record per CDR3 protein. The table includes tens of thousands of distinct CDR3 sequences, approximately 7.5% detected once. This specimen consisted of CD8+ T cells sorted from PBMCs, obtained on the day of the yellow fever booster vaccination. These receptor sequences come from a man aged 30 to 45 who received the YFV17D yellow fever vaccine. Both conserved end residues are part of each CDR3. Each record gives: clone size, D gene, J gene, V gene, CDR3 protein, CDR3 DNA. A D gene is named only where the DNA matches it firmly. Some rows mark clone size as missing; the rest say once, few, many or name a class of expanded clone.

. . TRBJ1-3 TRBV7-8 CASSLDRVTSGNTIYF TGTGCCAGCAGCTTGGACCGAGTAACCTCTGGAAACACCATATATTTT
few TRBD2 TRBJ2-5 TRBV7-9 CASSPRTSGQETQYF TGTGCCAGCAGCCCAAGGACTAGCGGGCAAGAGACCCAGTACTTC
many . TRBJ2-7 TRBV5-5 CASSFPGTNEQYF TGTGCCAGCAGCTTCCCAGGGACCAACGAGCAGTACTTC
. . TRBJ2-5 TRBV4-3 CASSQDNGGRAKETQYF TGCGCCAGCAGCCAAGATAATGGCGGCAGGGCGAAAGAGACCCAGTACTTC
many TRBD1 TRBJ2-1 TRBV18 CASSPPDRAPYNEQFF TGTGCCAGCTCACCACCCGACAGGGCCCCCTACAATGAGCAGTTCTTC
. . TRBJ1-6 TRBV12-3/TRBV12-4 CASSFGAGQASPLHF TGTGCCAGCAGTTTTGGTGCAGGGCAGGCTTCACCCCTCCACTTT
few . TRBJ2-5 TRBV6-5 CASRDGRAQYF TGTGCCTCCAGGGACGGTCGGGCCCAGTACTTC
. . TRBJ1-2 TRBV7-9 CASSLGQEADGYTF TGTGCCAGCAGCTTAGGACAGGAGGCCGATGGCTACACCTTC
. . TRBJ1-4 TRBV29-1 CSVGGTAEKLFF TGCAGCGTTGGGGGGACGGCTGAAAAACTGTTTTTT
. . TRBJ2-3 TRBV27 CASSPPGLEIHTQYF TGTGCCAGCAGTCCCCCTGGTCTTGAGATACATACGCAGTATTTT
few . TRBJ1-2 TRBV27 CASSSQGLNYGYTF TGTGCCAGCAGTTCACAGGGCTTGAACTATGGCTACACCTTC
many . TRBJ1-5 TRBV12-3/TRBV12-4 CASGPWGGEHDQPQHF TGTGCCAGCGGCCCGTGGGGGGGAGAGCACGATCAGCCCCAGCATTTT
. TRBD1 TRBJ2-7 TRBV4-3 CASSPVDRDFSHEQYF TGCGCCAGCAGCCCGGTGGACAGGGACTTTTCCCACGAGCAGTACTTC
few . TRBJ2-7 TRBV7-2 CASSSTTSSYEQYF TGTGCCAGCAGCTCCACGACTAGCTCCTACGAGCAGTACTTC
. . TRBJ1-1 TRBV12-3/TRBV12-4 CTNALGGNTEAFF TGTACCAACGCCCTTGGGGGAAACACTGAAGCTTTCTTT
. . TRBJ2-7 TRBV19 CASTEGLPPYEQYF TGTGCCAGTACGGAAGGCTTACCCCCCTACGAGCAGTACTTC
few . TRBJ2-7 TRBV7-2 CASSLRQDLGEQYF TGTGCCAGCAGCTTAAGGCAGGATCTCGGCGAGCAGTACTTC
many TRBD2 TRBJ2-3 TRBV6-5 CASSYMWTSYTDTQYF TGTGCCAGCAGTTACATGTGGACTAGCTACACAGATACGCAGTATTTT
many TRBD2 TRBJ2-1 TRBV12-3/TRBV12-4 CASSPRGSGDNEQFF TGTGCCAGCAGCCCCCGGGGTAGCGGGGACAATGAGCAGTTCTTC
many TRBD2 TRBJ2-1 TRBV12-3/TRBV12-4 CASSYGGDEQFF TGTGCCAGCAGTTACGGGGGGGATGAGCAGTTCTTC
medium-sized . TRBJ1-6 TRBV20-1 CSARGLGLNNSPLHF TGCAGTGCTAGGGGACTGGGACTGAATAATTCACCCCTCCACTTT
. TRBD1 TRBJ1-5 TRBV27 CASGTGPSDQPQHF TGTGCCAGCGGGACAGGGCCCAGTGATCAGCCCCAGCATTTT
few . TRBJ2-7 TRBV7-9 CASSLGDGEQYF TGTGCCAGCAGCTTAGGGGACGGCGAGCAGTACTTC
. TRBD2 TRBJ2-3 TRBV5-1 CASSLGLADEGGSTDTQYF TGCGCCAGCAGCTTGGGACTAGCGGATGAAGGGGGAAGCACAGATACGCAGTATTTT
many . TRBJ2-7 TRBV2 CASRSPGTYEQYF TGTGCCAGCAGAAGCCCCGGGACCTACGAGCAGTACTTC
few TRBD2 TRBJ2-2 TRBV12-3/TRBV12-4 CASSLAPGLAAGELFF TGTGCCAGCAGTTTAGCGCCGGGACTAGCTGCCGGGGAGCTGTTTTTT